The 11 T cell receptor beta chains in this list originate from one sample, sequenced in a study of liver allograft versus peripheral blood T cells. Study summary: Repertoires from peripheral blood of liver transplant recipients were compared with those inside their transplanted livers.

TCRdb redid the calling of the reads with MiXCR, one entry per CDR3 protein. The sample contains over 7,500 distinct CDR3 sequences, roughly 21% of which appear only once. The receptor source for this set is a human patient who had a liver transplant. Some T cells may be graft donor cells.

V gene TRBV5-6 combines with J gene TRBJ1-5, with 8 nucleotides matching TRBD1. This CDR3 is built from 17 residues. The germline V gene has CDR1 SGHDT and CDR2 YYEEEE. The J segment lost 4 bases and the V segment lost 0 bases, leaving 9 bases of the junction unmatched. CDR3 in DNA: TGTGCCAGCAGCTTGGCGGGACAGACAGGGGTGAATCAGCCCCAGCATTTT. It translates to CASSLAGQTGVNQPQHF.

The chain is built from TRBV12-3 or TRBV12-4 and TRBJ2-3; D perhaps matches TRBD2 (6 bases). With 0 bases removed from V and 4 bases from J, the gap between germline ends came to 11 bases. The CDR3 is 15 amino acids. The DNA of the CDR3 is TGTGCCAGCAGTTTAGCGGGGGACTTCCCAGATACGCAGTATTTT. Its translation is CASSLAGDFPDTQYF.

In this sample, this clonotype is medium-sized. This chain connects TRBV5-6 to TRBJ1-1; tentative D call: TRBD1 (5 bases). Germline lookup yields CDR1 SGHDT and CDR2 YYEEEE. The CDR3 totals 15 residues. Trimming stripped 0 bases from V and 1 base from J, with 10 bases between. This CDR3 is CASSLGLTANTEAFF. Written as DNA, the CDR3 is TGTGCCAGCAGCTTGGGGCTGACAGCGAACACTGAAGCTTTCTTT. Complete variable domain (other parts from reference TRBV5-6 and TRBJ1-1): DAGVTQSPTHLIKTRGQQVTLRCSPKSGHDTVSWYQQALGQGPQFIFQYYEEEERQRGNFPDRFSGHQFPNYSSELNVNALLLGDSALYLCASSLGLTANTEAFFGQGTRLTVV.

This clonotype showed up just a few times. The rearrangement links TRBV7-9 to TRBJ1-2, with no clear D. V dropped 1 base and J dropped 3 bases, with 12 bases sitting between them. The CDR3 extends over 15 amino acids. The germline CDR1 and CDR2 sequences are SEHNR and FQNEAQ (reference sequence). CDR3 in amino acids: CASSLDRTPHYGYTF. Written as DNA, the CDR3 is TGTGCCAGCAGCTTAGATAGGACGCCTCACTATGGCTACACCTTC.

This clonotype is medium-sized. The chain's CDR3 is CASKDGVENEKLFF. The CDR3, as DNA: TGTGCCAGCAAGGACGGCGTTGAGAATGAAAAACTGTTTTTT. The gene calls are TRBV6-2 or TRBV6-3 and TRBJ1-4; D not resolved. With 7 bases removed from V and 5 bases from J, the gap between germline ends came to 14 bases. The CDR3 loop spans 14 amino acids. Germline values: CDR1 MNHEY, CDR2 SVGEGT.

By its share, this clonotype is medium-sized. The rearrangement links TRBV10-3 to TRBJ2-2; D is unclear. Trimming shortened V by 8 bases and J by 2 bases, and 9 bases separated the two germline ends. The CDR3 is 13 amino acids. Germline-derived CDR1 and CDR2 are ENHRY and SYGVKD. CDR3 loop: CAILESNTGELFF. The CDR3 DNA reads TGTGCCATCCTCGAGAGCAACACCGGGGAGCTGTTTTTT.

This clonotype was counted ten times or more. The chain has TRBV29-1 and TRBJ2-1; 8 nucleotides line up with TRBD1. This CDR3 contains 21 residues. The germline V gene has CDR1 SQVTM and CDR2 ANQGSEA. Trimming cost V 0 bases and J 0 bases; bases outside gene matches: 19. CDR3 DNA sequence: TGCAGCGTTGAAGATCCGCAGGGGGCTAGGGAACGAAGTGGCTCCTACAATGAGCAGTTCTTC. Translating it yields CSVEDPQGARERSGSYNEQFF.

Within the sample, this clonotype is medium-sized. The genes are TRBV19 and TRBJ2-5; 8 nucleotides align to TRBD1. The CDR3 consists of 13 residues. Germline V gives CDR1 LNHDA, CDR2 SQIVND (reference sequence). V dropped 8 bases and J dropped 4; count of bases not matched to a gene: 6. The CDR3 here is CASQDRATETQYF. For the CDR3, the DNA is TGTGCCAGTCAGGACAGGGCGACAGAGACCCAGTACTTC.

This clonotype was picked up many times. The chain uses TRBV6-1 and TRBJ1-4, with D hard to call. The CDR3 loop spans 16 amino acids. Germline V gives CDR1 MNHNS, CDR2 SASEGT. With 4 bases removed from V and 4 bases from J, the gap between germline ends came to 16 bases. The CDR3 loop is CASSVRPGIYNEKLFF. CDR3 nucleotides: TGTGCCAGCAGTGTCCGGCCCGGGATTTATAATGAAAAACTGTTTTTT.

This clonotype is medium-sized (0.01 to 0.1%) by share. The rearrangement links TRBV6-1 to TRBJ2-5; 11 nucleotides align to TRBD2. From germline, CDR1 is MNHNS and CDR2 SASEGT. V lost 4 bases to trimming and J lost 5 bases; unmatched junction nucleotides: 6. The CDR3 has 15 amino acids. Here the CDR3 reads CASSVAGGGRETQYF. CDR3 DNA: TGTGCCAGCAGTGTAGCGGGAGGGGGCAGGGAGACCCAGTACTTC.

This clonotype is labeled as medium-sized (0.01 to 0.1%). The chain uses TRBV7-2 and TRBJ2-7; TRBD1 matches at 11 bases. There are 15 residues in the CDR3. Germline-derived CDR1 and CDR2 are SGHTA and FQGNSA. Losses at the gene ends were 5 bases for V and 3 bases for J; bases not matched to a gene: 6. The CDR3 nucleotides are TGTGCCAGCAGCAAGGGACAGGGGGGCATCTACGAGCAGTACTTC. Residues: CASSKGQGGIYEQYF.